This T cell receptor (beta chain) was documented in a study of identical twins. The germline V gene has CDR1 SGDLS and CDR2 YYNGEE. There are 11 residues in the CDR3. Trimming took off 5 bases at V and 11 bases at J, with 13 bases between the two ends. Only healthy Caucasians were enrolled as donors. MiXCR, run by TCRdb on the 5' RACE reads, gives a single entry per CDR3 protein. The sample yields 700,000 or so distinct CDR3 sequences, over 20% seen once. The same sample was also used in a study of T cells expressing NK-cell markers. According to that study: Seven sequenced donors out of eight were HCMV-seropositive, one seronegative. A few donors likewise had their CD3+CD56-NKG2C+ fraction led by these clonotypes.

The chain recombines TRBV9 with TRBJ1-2; possible D gene TRBD1, 5 bases. The material sequenced was PBMCs. This clonotype was sampled from a woman between 18 and 29 years old in good health. Here the CDR3 reads CASRGDGEYTF. The CDR3 bases are TGTGCCAGCAGGGGGGACGGAGAATACACCTTC.